These 12 T cell receptor beta chains came from one sample sequenced in a study of cytomegalovirus exposure and HLA in healthy donors. The PCR had 60 Vbeta and 13 Jbeta primers. Generated by immunoSEQ multiplex PCR, the TCRdb table keeps only in-frame clones and is missing some. Of 90,000 to 130,000 clones listed, around 70% are singletons. Sequencing was done on a sample of PBMCs. Every receptor here comes from a man aged 30-40 years in good health and CMV-seropositive.

The chain uses TRBV5-1 and TRBJ1-6, with D tentatively TRBD1 (5 bases). This CDR3 region has 19 residues. V was clipped by 1 base and J by 5 bases, with 22 bases between them. Looked up from germline, CDR1 is SGHRS and CDR2 is YFSETQ. CDR3 sequence (DNA): TGCGCCAGCAGCTTGCAGGGAAAGGTTCGGGGAGGCGATAATTCACCCCTCCACTTT. Its translation: CASSLQGKVRGGDNSPLHF. Full variable domain (rest looked up from reference TRBV5-1 and TRBJ1-6): KAGVTQTPRYLIKTRGQQVTLSCSPISGHRSVSWYQQTPGQGLQFLFEYFSETQRNKGNFPGRFSGRQFSNSRSEMNVSTLELGDSALYLCASSLQGKVRGGDNSPLHFGNGTRLTVT.

This chain links TRBV11-2 with TRBJ2-7; possibly TRBD1 for D (6 bases). Looked up from germline, CDR1 is SGHAT and CDR2 is FQNNGV. V lost 3 bases and J 0 bases, leaving 15 bases between the germline ends. The CDR3 is made up of 16 amino acids. CDR3 in amino acids: CASSLWGQVGSYEQYF. CDR3 DNA sequence: TGTGCCAGCAGCTTGTGGGGACAAGTGGGCTCCTACGAGCAGTACTTC.

The chain carries TRBV28 and TRBJ2-3; 13 bases are shared with TRBD2. The CDR3 runs to 17 residues. Germline assignment: CDR1 MDHEN and CDR2 SYDVKM. The V gene end was trimmed by 2 bases and the J gene end by 6 bases; junction bases not matched to a gene: 8. CDR3 bases: TGTGCCAGCAGTTTAGGACTAGCGGGAGATGGTTCCGATACGCAGTATTTT. Translated, it gives CASSLGLAGDGSDTQYF.

The CDR3 DNA is TGTGCCAGCAGCAAATCTCCGGGGGGGCATAGATTAATCTACGAGCAGTACTTC. It codes for CASSKSPGGHRLIYEQYF. V and J are TRBV21-1 and TRBJ2-7; the table gives TRBD2 as D, unverified against the DNA. TRBV21-1 is a pseudogene segment. CDR3 length: 18 amino acids.

The J gene is TRBJ1-2, the V gene TRBV6-1, with 7 bases fitting TRBD1. Trimming took 6 bases from V and 5 from J; bases not matched to a gene: 3. The length of the CDR3 is 12 residues. The germline gives CDR1 MNHNS, CDR2 SASEGT. The CDR3: CASRTGSYGYTF. In DNA form, the CDR3 reads TGTGCCAGCAGGACAGGGTCGTATGGCTACACCTTC.

As to this clone: Mismatch with germline at one junction end may stem from a read error. The gene calls are TRBV7-4 and TRBJ2-7; 7 bases align to TRBD1. This CDR3 has 17 residues. In germline, CDR1 is SGHVT, CDR2 SQSDAQ. The CDR3 sequence: CTSSLAQTRDRIYEQYF. The CDR3, as DNA: TGTACCAGCAGCTTAGCCCAAACACGGGACAGAATCTACGAGCAGTACTTC.

J is TRBJ2-5 and V is TRBV5-8, with TRBD1 matching 8 bases. Germline assignment: CDR1 SGHTS and CDR2 YDEGEE. There are 16 residues in the CDR3. J gave up 5 bases and V 3 bases, and 12 bases lay outside the gene matches. As DNA, the CDR3 is TGTGCCAGCAGCTCCGGACAGGGTCTGGGTGGGGAGACCCAGTACTTC. Translated: CASSSGQGLGGETQYF.

The chain uses TRBV6-4 and TRBJ1-1, with 8 bases identical to TRBD1. With 7 bases clipped from V and 1 base from J, the junction kept 2 bases outside the gene matches. This CDR3 is built from 13 residues. Germline CDR1 is MRHNA and CDR2 is SNTAGT. CDR3 in DNA: TGTGCCAGCATCCAGGGGGCGAACACTGAAGCTTTCTTT. Its protein is CASIQGANTEAFF.

In nucleotides, the CDR3 is TGTGCCAGCAGTCTAACGACAGGGTTGGGAAACACCATATATTTT. It codes for CASSLTTGLGNTIYF. The chain couples TRBV28 to TRBJ1-3; 7 positions match TRBD1. This CDR3 region has 15 residues. Germline lookup yields CDR1 MDHEN and CDR2 SYDVKM. The ends lost 5 bases at V and 4 bases at J; junction bases unmatched: 8.

This clone was seen a single time. This sequence joins TRBV27 and TRBJ1-5; tentatively, D is TRBD1 (5 bases). Trimming stripped 5 bases from V and 9 bases from J, with 14 bases between. CDR3 length: 13 amino acids. Per the germline V gene, CDR1 is MNHEY and CDR2 is SMNVEV (reference sequence). The CDR3 nucleotides read TGTGCCAGCAGTCCCCTCGACAGCCTGCCCCAGCATTTT. It specifies CASSPLDSLPQHF.

This clone has only a few counts. J is TRBJ2-3 and V is TRBV5-1, with TRBD2 matching over 12 bases. CDR1 is SGHRS, CDR2 YFSETQ, per germline. The CDR3 spans 16 residues. Trimming removed 3 bases from V and 0 bases from J; junction bases left unmatched: 2. For the CDR3, the DNA is TGCGCCAGCAGCTACCTAGCGGGGGGGAGCACAGATACGCAGTATTTT. Its translation is CASSYLAGGSTDTQYF.

J is TRBJ2-7 and V is TRBV9, with 7 bases identical to TRBD1. The V segment lost 3 bases and the J segment 2 bases; nucleotides outside the gene matches: 5. This CDR3 contains 14 residues. In germline, CDR1 is SGDLS, CDR2 YYNGEE. The CDR3 DNA reads TGTGCCAGCAGCGCAACCGGGACAGCCTACGAGCAGTACTTC. This encodes CASSATGTAYEQYF.